A single sample is the source of the 17 T cell receptor beta chains below, sequenced in a study of T cells in Graves' hyperthyroidism and ophthalmopathy (dated by TCRdb to 2018 to 2020). Library construction relied on multiplex PCR. TCRdb names Illumina HiSeq 2000 as the instrument used. The TCR beta CDR3 regions were amplified from RNA transcripts. The TCR CDR3 was subjected to a first round of RT-PCR using the HTBI primer set and the Qiagen OneStep RT-PCR kit. The raw public data were reprocessed by TCRdb itself: fastp quality trimming at Q25, MiXCR clonotype calling, in-frame beta chains only. Here each entry gathers all rows of one CDR3 protein and keeps the most common genes and DNA. Present in this sample are around 350,000 distinct CDR3 sequences, 20% to 25% of which were seen just once. The biggest ten clones account for 70% to 75% of the sample. Sequences were obtained from blood. The receptors originated from a man between 50 and 59 years old with Graves' hyperthyroidism.

This clonotype was recorded at least ten times. The chain links TRBV12-3 or TRBV12-4 to TRBJ2-7; 8 bases fit TRBD1. There are 15 residues in the CDR3. V dropped 5 bases and J dropped 4; count of bases not matched to a gene: 10. CDR3 loop: CASSVVGQGFYEQYF. For the CDR3, the DNA is TGTGCCAGCAGTGTCGTAGGACAGGGTTTTTACGAGCAGTACTTC.

There are a few counts of this clonotype. The chain has TRBV7-3 and TRBJ2-2, with a weak D call TRBD1 (5 bases). CDR3 length: 16 amino acids. Germline-derived CDR1 and CDR2 are SGHTA and FQGTGA. V shed 0 bases and J shed 3 bases, with 11 bases lying between them. DNA for the CDR3: TGTGCCAGCAGCTTAACTTCGCAGGGTCACACCGGGGAGCTGTTTTTT. Translating it yields CASSLTSQGHTGELFF. Variable domain in full (rest from reference TRBV7-3 and TRBJ2-2): GAGVSQTPSNKVTEKGKYVELRCDPISGHTALYWYRQSLGQGPEFLIYFQGTGAADDSGLPNDRFFAVRPEGSVSTLKIQRTERGDSAVYLCASSLTSQGHTGELFFGEGSRLTVL.

This clonotype has just a few counts. The chain recombines TRBV13 with TRBJ2-7, with 13 bases fitting TRBD2. The V segment lost 5 bases and the J segment 3 bases; nucleotides outside the gene matches: 4. Germline CDR1 and CDR2: PRHDT and FYEKMQ (reference sequence). The CDR3 length is 15 residues. The CDR3 loop reads CASSNGLAGVYEQYF. For the CDR3, the DNA is TGTGCCAGCAGCAATGGACTAGCGGGAGTCTACGAGCAGTACTTC.

About this clonotype itself: A single base separates this from a much larger clone, so it may be a read error. The chain has TRBV3-1 and TRBJ1-1, with D maybe TRBD1 (5 bases). CDR1 LGHDT and CDR2 YNNKEL come from the germline V gene (reference sequence). This CDR3 region has 15 residues. The ends were cut back, 4 bases at V and 7 bases at J, with 19 bases in the middle. Here the CDR3 reads CASSPGGRHGSEAFF. The DNA of the CDR3 is TGTGCCAGCAGCCCCGGGGGGAGGCATGGTAGTGAAGCTTTCTTT.

This chain uses TRBV5-1 with TRBJ1-2; 9 bases agree with TRBD1. Germline loops: CDR1 SGHRS, CDR2 YFSETQ. V was pared by 3 bases and J by 12 bases, with 9 bases of the junction left unmatched. The CDR3 is 13 amino acids. The CDR3 coding sequence is TGCGCCAGCAGCTCGGGACAGGGAGAGAGGGACACCTTC. Protein product: CASSSGQGERDTF.

This clonotype turned up a few times. The chain recombines TRBV5-4 with TRBJ2-1; maybe TRBD2 (5 bases). The germline V gene encodes CDR1 SGHNT and CDR2 YYREEE (reference sequence). The CDR3 has 13 residues. Trimming pared 4 bases from V and 8 bases from J, leaving 13 bases between. The CDR3 DNA is TGTGCCAGCAGCAAAGCGGTTGAGTATGAGCAGTTCTTC. As protein: CASSKAVEYEQFF. The whole variable domain, filled in from reference TRBV5-4 and TRBJ2-1, reads ETGVTQSPTHLIKTRGQQVTLRCSSQSGHNTVSWYQQALGQGPQFIFQYYREEENGRGNFPPRFSGLQFPNYSSELNVNALELDDSALYLCASSKAVEYEQFFGPGTRLTVL.

Ten or more counts support this clonotype. Written as DNA, the CDR3 is TGTGCCAGCAGTCCGGGACTATTAGGGGAGCAGTACTTC. Amino acid sequence: CASSPGLLGEQYF. The chain couples TRBV28 to TRBJ2-7; 7 positions match TRBD2. V was clipped by 5 bases and J by 7 bases; unmatched bases: 8. There are 13 residues in the CDR3. The germline V gene encodes CDR1 MDHEN and CDR2 SYDVKM.

There are a few counts of this clonotype. The J gene is TRBJ1-2, the V gene TRBV3-1; a possible D gene is TRBD1 (5 bases). Trimming cost V 6 bases and J 9 bases, with 14 bases left between them. This CDR3 has 12 residues. Germline V CDR1 and CDR2: LGHDT, YNNKEL (reference sequence). The CDR3 DNA sequence: TGTGCCAGCAGTCAGGACACAGGACGCTACACCTTC. Its translation: CASSQDTGRYTF.

This clonotype was seen ten or more times. The chain combines TRBV2 with TRBJ2-7; no clear D gene. Per the germline V gene, CDR1 is SNHLY and CDR2 is FYNNEI. V lost 6 bases and J lost 3, with 12 bases in between. The CDR3 has 13 residues. In DNA form, the CDR3 reads TGTGCCAGCAGGATGACACCAGACTACGAGCAGTACTTC. Translated, it gives CASRMTPDYEQYF. Complete variable domain (other parts from reference TRBV2 and TRBJ2-7): EPEVTQTPSHQVTQMGQEVILRCVPISNHLYFYWYRQILGQKVEFLVSFYNNEISEKSEIFDDQFSVERPDGSNFTLKIRSTKLEDSAMYFCASRMTPDYEQYFGPGTRLTVT.

This clonotype was observed at least ten times. J is TRBJ2-7 and V is TRBV7-9; no reliable D call. Germline V CDR1 and CDR2: SEHNR, FQNEAQ (reference sequence). V lost 4 bases and J lost 7, with 11 bases in between. There are 12 residues in the CDR3. The DNA of the CDR3 is TGTGCCAGCAGCTCGGCGAGCGAGGAGCAGTACTTC. Protein sequence: CASSSASEEQYF.

In its sample, this clonotype was seen a few times. The chain is built from TRBV7-3 and TRBJ2-1; 7 bases line up with TRBD2. The CDR3 is 16 amino acids. Germline V lookup: CDR1 SGHTA, CDR2 FQGTGA. J lost 5 bases, V lost 0 bases, and 7 bases had no gene match. The CDR3 DNA sequence: TGTGCCAGCAGCTTAACGTTTACTAGCGCGGACAATGAGCAGTTCTTC. This codes for CASSLTFTSADNEQFF.

This clonotype showed up just a few times. The chain carries TRBV30 and TRBJ1-1; D is possibly TRBD1 (5 bases). The CDR3 spans 14 residues. The V and J ends lost 1 base and 1 base respectively, with 10 bases between them. CDR1 GTSNPN and CDR2 SVGIG come from the germline V gene (reference sequence). CDR3 region: CAWSGGYRNTEAFF. CDR3 DNA: TGTGCCTGGAGTGGGGGGTACCGGAACACTGAAGCTTTCTTT. Full variable domain (missing parts from reference TRBV30 and TRBJ1-1): SQTIHQWPATLVQPVGSPLSLECTVEGTSNPNLYWYRQAAGRGLQLLFYSVGIGQISSEVPQNLSASRPQDRQFILSSKKLLLSDSGFYLCAWSGGYRNTEAFFGQGTRLTVV.

The table lists this clonotype with many counts. The chain recombines TRBV28 with TRBJ2-3; D may correspond to TRBD1 or TRBD2 (5 bases each). This CDR3 contains 14 residues. V was cut by 5 bases and J by 3 bases, with 12 bases left in between. Germline V lookup: CDR1 MDHEN, CDR2 SYDVKM. In nucleotides, the CDR3 is TGTGCCAGCAGTAATCCAGGGAGTACAGATACGCAGTATTTT. It encodes CASSNPGSTDTQYF.

This clonotype was found a few times. V and J are TRBV6-5 and TRBJ2-7; either TRBD1 or TRBD2 may supply D (5 bases each). Germline loops: CDR1 MNHEY, CDR2 SVGAGI. There are 16 residues in the CDR3. V shed 2 bases and J shed 3 bases, with 17 bases lying between them. The CDR3 DNA reads TGTGCCAGCAGTTACGGGGACCTCCGGGGATTCTACGAGCAGTACTTC. It translates to CASSYGDLRGFYEQYF.

This clonotype was detected only a few times. The V gene is TRBV15, the J gene TRBJ2-3; 9 bases align to TRBD2. J was trimmed by 3 bases and V by 3 bases; bases with no gene match: 10. This CDR3 has 17 amino acids. Germline V gene lookup returns CDR1 LNHNV and CDR2 YYDKDF (reference sequence). The CDR3, as DNA: TGTGCCACCAGCAGGACCAGAGCGGGAGGAAGGACAGATACGCAGTATTTT. This gives the protein CATSRTRAGGRTDTQYF.

The chain couples TRBV24-1 to TRBJ1-1; no firm D call. V dropped 6 bases and J dropped 4 bases, with 11 bases sitting between them. CDR1 and CDR2 from the germline V gene are KGHDR and SFDVKD. The CDR3 length is 13 residues. The DNA for the CDR3 is TGTGCCACCAGTCGGGCCGGACGCACTGAAGCTTTCTTT. Protein product: CATSRAGRTEAFF.

The chain is built from TRBV27 and TRBJ2-5, with D uncertain. The length of the CDR3 is 15 residues. V lost 6 bases and J lost 5, with 19 bases in between. The germline V gene has CDR1 MNHEY and CDR2 SMNVEV (reference sequence). The CDR3 is CASRPSLHPGETQYF. The CDR3 DNA is TGTGCCAGCAGACCCTCTCTCCACCCTGGGGAGACCCAGTACTTC.